The next 24 T cell receptor beta chains were all read from a single sample in a study of blood T cell repertoires in COVID-19. Produced via immunoSEQ multiplex PCR; TCRdb's table is partial and in-frame only. The data hold 350,000 to 450,000 clones, with 85% observed a single time. The sequenced sample consisted of peripheral blood. The source of these receptors is a woman younger than 35 with acute or convalescent COVID-19.

This sequence joins TRBV30 and TRBJ1-1, with D perhaps matching TRBD1 (5 bases). V was shortened by 6 bases and J by 3 bases, with 20 bases between the two germline ends. Germline lookup yields CDR1 GTSNPN and CDR2 SVGIG (reference sequence). The CDR3 spans 15 residues. The CDR3 DNA sequence: TGTGCCTGCTTTGATAGCAGGGTGGCTTACACTGAAGCTTTCTTT. It encodes CACFDSRVAYTEAFF.

The chain carries TRBV28 and TRBJ2-2, with D possibly matching TRBD2 (6 bases). Germline lookup yields CDR1 MDHEN and CDR2 SYDVKM. Trimming took 2 bases from V and 1 from J, leaving 8 bases between them. This CDR3 region has 15 residues. CDR3 region: CASSLQGGNTGELFF. The DNA of the CDR3 is TGTGCCAGCAGTTTACAGGGAGGGAACACCGGGGAGCTGTTTTTT.

This clone was seen a few times. The CDR3 region has the DNA TGTGCCAGCCGAGCAGGGAGGAACTATGGCTACACCTTC. The encoded protein is CASRAGRNYGYTF. V is TRBV6-5 and J is TRBJ1-2, with a possible D match to TRBD1 (5 bases). From germline, CDR1 is MNHEY and CDR2 SVGAGI. This CDR3 has 13 residues. Trimming shortened V by 8 bases and J by 2 bases, and 12 bases separated the two germline ends.

This chain links TRBV6-5 with TRBJ2-1; D is possibly TRBD2 (5 bases). Germline V gives CDR1 MNHEY, CDR2 SVGAGI. V gave up 8 bases and J gave up 1 base, with 9 bases separating them. CDR3 length equals 13 residues. CDR3 loop: CASADFSYNEQFF. For the CDR3, the DNA is TGTGCCAGCGCGGACTTTTCCTACAATGAGCAGTTCTTC.

V and J are TRBV11-1 and TRBJ2-2; the match to TRBD1 covers 10 bases. The V gene end was trimmed by 6 bases and the J gene end by 1 base; junction bases not matched to a gene: 2. There are 15 residues in the CDR3. CDR1 is SGHAT, CDR2 FQDESV, per germline (reference sequence). For the CDR3, the DNA is TGTGCCAGCAGTGACAGGGGGCGGAACACCGGGGAGCTGTTTTTT. It translates to CASSDRGRNTGELFF. Filled out from reference TRBV11-1 and TRBJ2-2, the complete variable domain reads EAEVAQSPRYKITEKSQAVAFWCDPISGHATLYWYRQILGQGPELLVQFQDESVVDDSQLPKDRFSAERLKGVDSTLKIQPAELGDSAMYLCASSDRGRNTGELFFGEGSRLTVL.

The chain links TRBV9 to TRBJ2-5; 11 bases are shared with TRBD2. This CDR3 contains 18 residues. The ends lost 0 bases at V and 2 bases at J; junction bases unmatched: 9. CDR1 and CDR2 (germline): SGDLS, YYNGEE. The chain's CDR3 is CASSVGLAGGLQQETQYF. The CDR3 DNA sequence: TGTGCCAGCAGCGTAGGGCTAGCGGGGGGCCTGCAACAAGAGACCCAGTACTTC.

This clone was counted ten times or more. DNA for the CDR3: TGCGCCAGCAGCCAAGCGGGACACGTGGGCGGCACCATATATTTT. This encodes CASSQAGHVGGTIYF. The chain combines TRBV4-1 with TRBJ1-3; D might be TRBD1 (6 bases). The CDR3 loop spans 15 amino acids. CDR1 MGHRA and CDR2 YSYEKL come from the germline V gene. Trimming removed 1 base at V and 9 bases at J, with 16 bases between.

This clone came up once. The chain employs TRBV2 and TRBJ2-1; TRBD2 agrees at 9 bases. The CDR3 is 15 residues long. Germline V gene lookup returns CDR1 SNHLY and CDR2 FYNNEI. The V and J ends lost 2 bases and 8 bases, in that order; junction bases with no gene match: 7. The CDR3 nucleotides are TGTGCCAGCAGTGAAAGCGGGAGGACTATCGATGAGCAGTTCTTC. It specifies CASSESGRTIDEQFF.

A remark on this clone: The same CDR3 can be traced to other DNA sequences in this sample. The chain couples TRBV6-1 to TRBJ2-7; 11 bases line up with TRBD1. Unmatched junction bases numbered 3, after V lost 3 bases and J lost 5 bases. CDR1 is MNHNS, CDR2 SASEGT, per germline. The CDR3 consists of 14 residues. DNA for the CDR3: TGTGCCAGCAGTGAGTGGACAGGGGGCAACGAGCAGTACTTC. The encoded protein is CASSEWTGGNEQYF.

The chain is built from TRBV5-5 and TRBJ2-7; perhaps TRBD1 as D (5 bases). Trimming removed 7 bases at V and 1 base at J, with 18 bases between. Germline lookup yields CDR1 SGHKS and CDR2 YYEKEE (reference sequence). The length of the CDR3 is 15 residues. CDR3 sequence (DNA): TGTGCCAGCCTCCTATTAGGGGAAGCTTCCTACGAGCAGTACTTC. This gives the protein CASLLLGEASYEQYF.

The rearrangement links TRBV5-1 to TRBJ2-3, with 8 bases matching TRBD2. This CDR3 has 17 residues. With V trimmed by 4 bases and J by 3 bases, 13 bases remained unmatched. The germline V gene encodes CDR1 SGHRS and CDR2 YFSETQ. This CDR3 is CASSGSRTGGPTDTQYF. In DNA form, the CDR3 reads TGCGCCAGCAGCGGATCCAGGACGGGAGGGCCAACAGATACGCAGTATTTT.

This chain joins TRBV24-1 and TRBJ2-1; TRBD1 matches 11 bases. V shed 7 bases and J 6 bases; nucleotides not matched to a gene: 7. Germline V gene lookup returns CDR1 KGHDR and CDR2 SFDVKD. The CDR3 runs to 15 residues. As DNA, the CDR3 is TGTGCCACCAGGGACGCCGGGACAGGGGGCAATGAGCAGTTCTTC. As protein: CATRDAGTGGNEQFF.

As concerns this clone: One end of the junction varies from germline; a read error may be responsible. The J gene is TRBJ2-1, the V gene TRBV5-4; D gene uncertain. Germline CDR1 is SGHNT and CDR2 is YYREEE (reference sequence). This CDR3 is built from 11 residues. CDR3 DNA sequence: TGTGCCAGCAGCGCCTATAATGAGCAGTTCTTC. Its translation is CASSAYNEQFF.

This sequence joins TRBV2 and TRBJ2-1; 13 bases are shared with TRBD2. The CDR3 spans 20 residues. The V and J ends lost 10 bases and 8 bases, in that order; junction bases with no gene match: 26. Germline V gene sequence: CDR1 SNHLY, CDR2 FYNNEI. This CDR3 reads CATPGPPDDRTSGSGDEQFF. The DNA for the CDR3 is TGTGCCACCCCCGGTCCCCCTGACGATCGGACTAGCGGGAGTGGCGATGAGCAGTTCTTC.

The chain carries TRBV7-8 and TRBJ1-1, with D maybe TRBD1 (6 bases). This CDR3 is built from 16 residues. V was pared by 2 bases and J by 2 bases, with 15 bases between. Germline values: CDR1 SGHVS, CDR2 FQNEAQ. The DNA of the CDR3 is TGTGCCAGCAGCTTAAGGGCAGGGGAGTTTAACACTGAAGCTTTCTTT. It codes for CASSLRAGEFNTEAFF.

This clone came up once. V gene TRBV27 combines with J gene TRBJ2-7; 7 bases fit TRBD2. CDR3 size: 14 residues. The trim removed 3 bases at V and 0 bases at J, leaving 2 bases unmatched. Per the germline V gene, CDR1 is MNHEY and CDR2 is SMNVEV (reference sequence). This chain's CDR3 is CASSFGGSSYEQYF. The CDR3, as DNA: TGTGCCAGCAGTTTCGGCGGGAGCTCCTACGAGCAGTACTTC.

V usage is TRBV5-1 and J usage is TRBJ1-1; a possible D gene is TRBD1 (5 bases). The CDR3 contains 15 residues. CDR1 SGHRS and CDR2 YFSETQ come from the germline V gene. The V end lost 5 bases, the J end lost 1 base, and 15 bases lay between the germline ends. CDR3 protein: CASRYTGRENTEAFF. DNA for the CDR3: TGCGCCAGCAGGTACACGGGGCGGGAGAACACTGAAGCTTTCTTT.

This chain links TRBV7-3 with TRBJ1-3, with D perhaps matching TRBD1 (6 bases). Germline assignment: CDR1 SGHTA and CDR2 FQGTGA. This CDR3 is built from 14 residues. The V gene lost 5 bases and the J gene lost 1 base, with 9 bases spanning the gap. CDR3 coding DNA: TGTGCCAGCAGCGCCACAGGGTCTGGAAACACCATATATTTT. Protein product: CASSATGSGNTIYF.

J is TRBJ1-2 and V is TRBV29-1; tentative D call: TRBD1 (5 bases). The V end lost 5 bases, the J end lost 1 base, and 11 bases lay between the germline ends. The germline gives CDR1 SQVTM, CDR2 ANQGSEA. The length of the CDR3 is 13 residues. The CDR3 protein is CSVPTDFNYGYTF. CDR3 DNA: TGCAGCGTTCCGACAGACTTTAACTATGGCTACACCTTC.

With regard to this clone: One end of the junction does not line up with germline, which may come from a read error. The chain has TRBV7-2 and TRBJ2-7; D is possibly TRBD2 (7 bases). CDR1 is SGHTA, CDR2 FQGNSA, per germline. The CDR3 has 14 amino acids. As DNA, the CDR3 is TGTGCCAGCAGCTTCCGTCAAGGGGGGGTCCCCGGTAAATTC. This codes for CASSFRQGGVPGKF.

The genes are TRBV20-1 and TRBJ2-7; perhaps TRBD1 as D (6 bases). Germline V lookup: CDR1 DFQATT, CDR2 SNEGSKA (reference sequence). The CDR3 runs 10 residues. With 6 bases removed from V and 3 bases from J, the gap between germline ends came to 6 bases. CDR3 sequence: CSAGHYEQYF. The DNA of the CDR3 is TGCAGTGCGGGACACTACGAGCAGTACTTC.

This clone was recorded only once. J is TRBJ2-3 and V is TRBV27; TRBD2 matches at 9 bases. With 3 bases clipped from V and 5 bases from J, the junction kept 6 bases outside the gene matches. CDR1 is MNHEY and CDR2 is SMNVEV in the germline V gene (reference sequence). The CDR3 is made up of 15 amino acids. The CDR3 loop reads CASSFLAGGGDTQYF. Written as DNA, the CDR3 is TGTGCCAGCAGTTTCTTGGCGGGAGGGGGAGATACGCAGTATTTT.

The genes are TRBV2 and TRBJ2-7, with TRBD1 identical over 10 bases. The CDR3 has 19 amino acids. Germline CDR1 is SNHLY and CDR2 is FYNNEI. Germline trimming cut 6 bases from V and 1 base from J; bases unmatched to any gene: 18. CDR3 region: CASRGTGDRGLGGSYEQYF. In DNA, the CDR3 is TGTGCCAGCAGAGGTACGGGGGACAGGGGCCTTGGAGGGTCCTACGAGCAGTACTTC.

J is TRBJ1-1 and V is TRBV2; D gene unclear. The V gene lost 4 bases and the J gene lost 3 bases, with 9 bases spanning the gap. This CDR3 is 13 amino acids long. In germline, CDR1 is SNHLY, CDR2 FYNNEI. For the CDR3, the DNA is TGTGCCAGCAGTGTCGGTCAGGACACTGAAGCTTTCTTT. Translating it yields CASSVGQDTEAFF. Combining the CDR3 with reference TRBV2 and TRBJ1-1 gives the whole variable domain EPEVTQTPSHQVTQMGQEVILRCVPISNHLYFYWYRQILGQKVEFLVSFYNNEISEKSEIFDDQFSVERPDGSNFTLKIRSTKLEDSAMYFCASSVGQDTEAFFGQGTRLTVV.